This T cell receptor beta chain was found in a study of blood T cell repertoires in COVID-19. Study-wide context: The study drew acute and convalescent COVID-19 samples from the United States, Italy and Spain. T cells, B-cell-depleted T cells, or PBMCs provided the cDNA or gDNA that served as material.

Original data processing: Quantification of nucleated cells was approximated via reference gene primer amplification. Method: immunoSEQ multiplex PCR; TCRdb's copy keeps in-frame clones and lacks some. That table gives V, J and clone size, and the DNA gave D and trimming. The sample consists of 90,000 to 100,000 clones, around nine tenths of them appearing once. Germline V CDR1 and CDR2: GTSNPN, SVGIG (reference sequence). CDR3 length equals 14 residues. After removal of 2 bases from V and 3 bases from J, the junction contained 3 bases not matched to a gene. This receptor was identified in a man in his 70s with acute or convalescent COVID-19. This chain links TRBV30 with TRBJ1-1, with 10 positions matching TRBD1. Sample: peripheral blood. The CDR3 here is CAWSRDRGYTEAFF. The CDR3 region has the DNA TGTGCCTGGAGTCGGGACAGGGGATACACTGAAGCTTTCTTT.